These 24 T cell receptor beta chains were all obtained from the same sample, sequenced in a study of cytomegalovirus exposure and HLA in healthy donors. The PCR used 60 Vbeta and 13 Jbeta primers. Generated by immunoSEQ multiplex PCR, the TCRdb table keeps only in-frame clones and is missing some. The data show tens of thousands of clones, and the top ten clones hold roughly 5%. Sequencing was carried out using PBMCs. The origin of the receptors is a woman in her thirties or forties in good health and CMV-seropositive.

The chain is built from TRBV5-6 and TRBJ1-4; 7 bases are shared with TRBD1. CDR1 and CDR2 (germline): SGHDT, YYEEEE. The ends lost 4 bases at V and 1 base at J; junction bases unmatched: 4. There are 15 residues in the CDR3. DNA of the CDR3: TGTGCCAGCAGCCGACAGGGTCTAACTAATGAAAAACTGTTTTTT. It encodes CASSRQGLTNEKLFF.

The chain combines TRBV5-8 with TRBJ1-2; possibly TRBD1 for D (5 bases). Trimming stripped 5 bases from V and 4 bases from J, with 15 bases between. CDR3 length equals 14 residues. Germline V CDR1 and CDR2: SGHTS, YDEGEE. The CDR3 loop reads CASRIDSPSYGYTF. The CDR3 DNA is TGTGCCAGCAGGATCGACAGCCCTTCCTATGGCTACACCTTC. The variable domain in full, completed from reference TRBV5-8 and TRBJ1-2, reads EAGVTQSPTHLIKTRGQQATLRCSPISGHTSVYWYQQALGLGLQFLLWYDEGEERNRGNFPPRFSGRQFPNYSSELNVNALELEDSALYLCASRIDSPSYGYTFGSGTRLTVV.

J is TRBJ1-2 and V is TRBV28; D is ambiguous. Trimming cost V 3 bases and J 4 bases, with 9 bases left between them. CDR1 and CDR2 from the germline V gene are MDHEN and SYDVKM. The CDR3 contains 13 residues. In DNA, the CDR3 is TGTGCCAGCAGTTTGGCCGGGGTCTATGGCTACACCTTC. Translation gives CASSLAGVYGYTF.

DNA for the CDR3: TGTGCCAGCAGGGCGTCACAGGAAGGACTAGCGGTGCAGTTCTTC. Amino acid sequence: CASRASQEGLAVQFF. V gene TRBV27 combines with J gene TRBJ2-1, with 10 bases fitting TRBD2. CDR1 and CDR2 from the germline V gene are MNHEY and SMNVEV (reference sequence). Trimming cost V 6 bases and J 12 bases; bases outside gene matches: 14. This CDR3 contains 15 residues.

The rearrangement uses TRBV15 and TRBJ1-4, with 7 bases matching TRBD1. This CDR3 has 15 residues. V dropped 3 bases and J dropped 5; count of bases not matched to a gene: 6. CDR1 LNHNV and CDR2 YYDKDF come from the germline V gene (reference sequence). This CDR3 reads CATSRSKQGNEKLFF. CDR3 sequence (DNA): TGTGCCACCAGCAGGTCGAAACAGGGGAATGAAAAACTGTTTTTT.

V gene TRBV6-5 combines with J gene TRBJ1-1; no firm D call. Germline CDR1 reads MNHEY; CDR2 reads SVGAGI. The CDR3 is made up of 13 amino acids. The germline V and J ends were trimmed by 0 bases and 5 bases, with 7 bases remaining between them. The CDR3 protein is CASSYSFQTEAFF. In DNA form, the CDR3 reads TGTGCCAGCAGTTACTCGTTCCAAACTGAAGCTTTCTTT.

This chain joins TRBV14 and TRBJ1-4, with 9 bases identical to TRBD1. Germline assignment: CDR1 SGHDN and CDR2 FVKESK. CDR3 size: 14 residues. V was clipped by 6 bases and J by 5 bases; unmatched bases: 4. CDR3 protein: CASSSGTGNEKLFF. The CDR3 region has the DNA TGTGCCAGCAGTTCAGGGACAGGGAATGAAAAACTGTTTTTT. Supplemented by reference TRBV14 and TRBJ1-4, the full variable domain reads EAGVTQFPSHSVIEKGQTVTLRCDPISGHDNLYWYRRVMGKEIKFLLHFVKESKQDESGMPNNRFLAERTGGTYSTLKVQPAELEDSGVYFCASSSGTGNEKLFFGSGTQLSVL.

The chain has TRBV7-2 and TRBJ2-7; 8 nucleotides agree with TRBD1. This CDR3 has 14 residues. The germline V gene has CDR1 SGHTA and CDR2 FQGNSA. J was trimmed by 2 bases and V by 1 base; bases with no gene match: 1. Written as DNA, the CDR3 is TGTGCCAGCAGCTTAGGGACAGGGACCTACGAGCAGTACTTC. It translates to CASSLGTGTYEQYF.

The V gene is TRBV4-1, the J gene TRBJ2-1; 7 bases fit TRBD2. The ends lost 7 bases at V and 0 bases at J; junction bases unmatched: 6. Germline CDR1 reads MGHRA; CDR2 reads YSYEKL. The CDR3 runs to 15 residues. The CDR3: CASTRSGNSYNEQFF. The CDR3 nucleotides read TGCGCCAGCACCCGGAGCGGGAACTCCTACAATGAGCAGTTCTTC.

The rearrangement uses TRBV5-5 and TRBJ2-1, with 16 nucleotides matching TRBD2. The CDR3 spans 17 residues. J was trimmed by 3 bases and V by 4 bases; bases with no gene match: 4. CDR1 and CDR2 (germline): SGHKS, YYEKEE (reference sequence). Here the CDR3 DNA reads TGTGCCAGCAGCGGGACTAGCGGGGGGGCCCTCTACAATGAGCAGTTCTTC. Translated, it gives CASSGTSGGALYNEQFF.

This chain links TRBV28 with TRBJ1-2; D is uncertain. Germline V gene lookup returns CDR1 MDHEN and CDR2 SYDVKM. The CDR3 has 13 amino acids. V lost 2 bases and J 0 bases, leaving 4 bases between the germline ends. Written as DNA, the CDR3 is TGTGCCAGCAGTTTAGCGACTAACTATGGCTACACCTTC. Its protein product is CASSLATNYGYTF.

CDR3 sequence reads: CASKHRGTEAFF. The CDR3 DNA follows: TGTGCCAGCAAACACCGAGGGACTGAAGCTTTCTTT. The genes are TRBV6-9 and TRBJ1-1, with no clear D. The germline V gene encodes CDR1 MNHGY and CDR2 SVAAGI. V lost 7 bases to trimming and J lost 5 bases, with 11 bases between them. The CDR3 extends over 12 amino acids.

V is TRBV6-5 and J is TRBJ1-2; TRBD1 is a possible D gene (5 bases). V shed 0 bases and J shed 7 bases, with 12 bases lying between them. The CDR3 is made up of 14 amino acids. CDR1 and CDR2 (germline): MNHEY, SVGAGI. CDR3 DNA: TGTGCCAGCAGTTACTCAAGGGGTGACGGTGGCTACACCTTC. Its protein product is CASSYSRGDGGYTF.

The chain has TRBV7-3 and TRBJ2-3; TRBD2 matches 7 bases. V shed 5 bases and J 1 base; nucleotides not matched to a gene: 6. The CDR3 sequence is 15 residues long. Per the germline V gene, CDR1 is SGHTA and CDR2 is FQGTGA. The CDR3 loop is CASSPIAGRTDTQYF. The CDR3 coding sequence is TGTGCCAGCAGCCCCATAGCGGGCCGCACAGATACGCAGTATTTT.

This rearrangement joins TRBV18 to TRBJ2-7, with 7 nucleotides matching TRBD1. The CDR3 runs to 16 residues. With 3 bases clipped from V and 1 base from J, the junction kept 9 bases outside the gene matches. The germline V gene encodes CDR1 KGHSH and CDR2 LQKENI. The DNA of the CDR3 is TGTGCCAGCTCACCCCCCCCGGGACAGAGATCCTACGAGCAGTACTTC. It yields the protein CASSPPPGQRSYEQYF.

The rearrangement links TRBV7-2 to TRBJ2-7; 10 bases align to TRBD2. Losses at the gene ends were 4 bases for V and 5 bases for J; bases not matched to a gene: 11. Per the germline V gene, CDR1 is SGHTA and CDR2 is FQGNSA. This CDR3 has 16 residues. CDR3 loop: CASSSQAGGPRDEQYF. The CDR3 DNA reads as TGTGCCAGCAGCTCCCAAGCGGGAGGGCCGAGGGACGAGCAGTACTTC. Variable domain in full (rest from reference TRBV7-2 and TRBJ2-7): GAGVSQSPSNKVTEKGKDVELRCDPISGHTALYWYRQSLGQGLEFLIYFQGNSAPDKSGLPSDRFSAERTGGSVSTLTIQRTQQEDSAVYLCASSSQAGGPRDEQYFGPGTRLTVT.

The chain links TRBV21-1 to TRBJ2-7; TRBD2 reflects the table's D call only, with no check against the DNA. TRBV21-1 is a documented pseudogene. The CDR3 length is 13 residues. The CDR3 loop reads CARLKDSPPEQYF. For the CDR3, the DNA is TGTGCCAGATTAAAGGACTCTCCCCCCGAGCAGTACTTC.

This rearrangement joins TRBV27 to TRBJ1-1; 7 bases match TRBD1. Germline V gene lookup returns CDR1 MNHEY and CDR2 SMNVEV (reference sequence). The CDR3 is 17 residues long. With V trimmed by 6 bases and J by 5 bases, 18 bases remained unmatched. CDR3 bases: TGTGCCAGCAGCCTAGGGACGGGGGCAGGGGGTTTGACTGAAGCTTTCTTT. This codes for CASSLGTGAGGLTEAFF.

V gene TRBV28 combines with J gene TRBJ1-1; D might be TRBD1 (6 bases). V was cut by 5 bases and J by 0 bases, with 19 bases left in between. Germline CDR1 reads MDHEN; CDR2 reads SYDVKM. The CDR3 has 17 amino acids. CDR3 bases: TGTGCCAGCAGTGAAATTCAGACAGGCGACTTGAACACTGAAGCTTTCTTT. Amino acid sequence: CASSEIQTGDLNTEAFF. The full variable domain, rest sourced from reference TRBV28 and TRBJ1-1, is DVKVTQSSRYLVKRTGEKVFLECVQDMDHENMFWYRQDPGLGLRLIYFSYDVKMKEKGDIPEGYSVSREKKERFSLILESASTNQTSMYLCASSEIQTGDLNTEAFFGQGTRLTVV.

CDR3 nucleotides: TGTGCCAGCAGCCAAAGAGGGACTATAAACACCGGGGAGCTGTTTTTT. Its protein product is CASSQRGTINTGELFF. This chain uses TRBV7-9 with TRBJ2-2, with 7 bases aligning to TRBD2. Looked up from germline, CDR1 is SEHNR and CDR2 is FQNEAQ (reference sequence). V gave up 5 bases and J gave up 2 bases; unmatched junction bases: 8. The CDR3 is made up of 16 amino acids.

The chain employs TRBV19 and TRBJ2-7; 10 bases agree with TRBD2. Germline CDR1 and CDR2: LNHDA and SQIVND (reference sequence). The CDR3 is made up of 15 amino acids. Trimming removed 1 base from V and 0 bases from J; junction bases left unmatched: 0. This chain's CDR3 is CASSIASGSSYEQYF. The CDR3 nucleotides are TGTGCCAGTAGTATAGCTAGCGGGAGCTCCTACGAGCAGTACTTC.

V gene TRBV7-9 combines with J gene TRBJ2-3; 13 positions agree with TRBD2. This CDR3 comprises 15 residues. Germline trimming cut 10 bases from V and 4 bases from J; bases unmatched to any gene: 8. Germline V gene data show CDR1 as SEHNR and CDR2 as FQNEAQ (reference sequence). CDR3 bases: TGTGCCAAAGGGGGGACTAGCGGGGAACCAGATACGCAGTATTTT. Encoded protein: CAKGGTSGEPDTQYF.

The chain couples TRBV6-5 to TRBJ2-1; the D is unclear. CDR1 is MNHEY and CDR2 is SVGAGI in the germline V gene. The CDR3 has 13 amino acids. The V and J ends lost 7 bases and 8 bases respectively, with 15 bases between them. Here the CDR3 DNA reads TGTGCCAGCACCAAGCTAACCGGTGATGAGCAGTTCTTC. Translating it yields CASTKLTGDEQFF.

The chain recombines TRBV19 with TRBJ1-4, with D tentatively TRBD1 (6 bases). The germline V gene encodes CDR1 LNHDA and CDR2 SQIVND (reference sequence). The CDR3 is made up of 15 amino acids. Trimming stripped 5 bases from V and 7 bases from J, with 17 bases between. This CDR3 reads CASSSSGQSREKLFF. DNA for the CDR3: TGTGCCAGTAGTTCCTCGGGACAAAGTCGTGAAAAACTGTTTTTT.